The clone carrying this T cell receptor (beta chain) occurred a few times. Its antigen is as yet unknown. The data stem from a study of beta chain features in type 1 diabetes. Whole-study results and caveats: All four CD4+ subsets from Type 1 diabetes patients carried moderately but significantly shorter TCRB CDR3s.

Expressed TCRB transcripts were sequenced, since all the RNA that had been isolated was reverse transcribed. The table came from immunoSEQ multiplex PCR; TCRdb's copy has only in-frame clones and leaves some out. Among 250,000 or so clones, approximately 14% were seen once, and the ten largest hold roughly 0.02%. Germline CDR1 and CDR2: MDHEN and SYDVKM. The CDR3 is 15 residues long. V was pared by 5 bases and J by 4 bases, with 17 bases between. The chain combines TRBV28 with TRBJ1-2, with a possible D match to TRBD1 (5 bases). The clonotype originates from a man aged 30 to 39 with type 1 diabetes. The sequenced material came from naive CD4+ T cells from blood. The CDR3 nucleotides read TGTGCCAGCAGTGCAATGACAGCTAACTTCTATGGCTACACCTTC. As protein: CASSAMTANFYGYTF.